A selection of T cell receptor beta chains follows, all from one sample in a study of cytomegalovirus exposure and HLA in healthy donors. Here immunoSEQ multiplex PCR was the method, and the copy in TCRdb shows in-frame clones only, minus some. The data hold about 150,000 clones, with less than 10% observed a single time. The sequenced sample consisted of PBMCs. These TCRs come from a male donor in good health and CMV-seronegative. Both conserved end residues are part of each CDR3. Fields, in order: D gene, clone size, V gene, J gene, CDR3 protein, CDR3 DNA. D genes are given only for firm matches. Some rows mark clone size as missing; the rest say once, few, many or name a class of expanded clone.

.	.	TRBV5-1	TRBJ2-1	CASRNEAFSSYNEQFF	TGCGCCAGCAGAAACGAGGCGTTTAGCTCCTACAATGAGCAGTTCTTC
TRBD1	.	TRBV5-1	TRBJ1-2	CASSLAGTAGNYGYTF	TGCGCCAGCAGCTTGGCCGGGACAGCCGGAAACTATGGCTACACCTTC
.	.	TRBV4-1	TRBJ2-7	CASSQGRSDLYEQYF	TGCGCCAGCAGCCAAGGGCGGTCTGATCTCTACGAGCAGTACTTC
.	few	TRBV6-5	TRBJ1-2	CATGGGEFFVYTF	TGTGCCACCGGAGGAGGGGAGTTTTTCGTCTACACCTTC
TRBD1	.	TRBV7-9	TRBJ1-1	CASSLGRTGAAEAFF	TGTGCCAGCAGCTTAGGCCGGACAGGGGCCGCTGAAGCTTTCTTT
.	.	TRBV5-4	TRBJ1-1	CASGLNTEAFF	TGTGCCAGCGGGCTGAACACTGAAGCTTTCTTT
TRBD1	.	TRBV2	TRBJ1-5	CASSRDRGHQPQHF	TGTGCCAGCAGCCGGGACAGGGGGCATCAGCCCCAGCATTTT
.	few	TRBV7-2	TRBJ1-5	CASSPGQNQPQHF	TGTGCCAGCAGCCCAGGACAGAATCAGCCCCAGCATTTT
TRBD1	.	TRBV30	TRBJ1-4	CAWSVTGGKLFF	TGTGCCTGGAGTGTTACAGGGGGAAAACTGTTTTTT
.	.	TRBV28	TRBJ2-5	CASSGADQETQYF	TGTGCCAGCAGTGGGGCAGACCAAGAGACCCAGTACTTC
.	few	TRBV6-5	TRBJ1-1	CASSYRLDSTEAFF	TGTGCCAGCAGTTACAGGCTTGACTCCACTGAAGCTTTCTTT
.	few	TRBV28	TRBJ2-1	CASSYRGGQFF	TGTGCCAGCAGCTACAGGGGGGGGCAGTTCTTC
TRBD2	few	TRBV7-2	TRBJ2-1	CASSLDSGFDEQFF	TGTGCCAGCAGCTTAGATAGCGGGTTCGATGAGCAGTTCTTC
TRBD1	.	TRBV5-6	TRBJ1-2	CASVGTGTTNNYGYTF	TGTGCCAGCGTAGGGACAGGGACAACTAATAACTATGGCTACACCTTC
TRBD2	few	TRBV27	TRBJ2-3	CASSFGLAATDTQYF	TGTGCCAGCAGTTTCGGACTAGCGGCCACAGATACGCAGTATTTT
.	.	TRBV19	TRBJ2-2	CASSVGGTAGELFF	TGTGCCAGTAGTGTCGGGGGTACCGCCGGGGAGCTGTTTTTT
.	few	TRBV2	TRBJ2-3	CASSLAEYRTDTQYF	TGTGCCAGCAGCTTAGCGGAGTATCGCACAGATACGCAGTATTTT
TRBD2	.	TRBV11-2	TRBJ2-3	CASSLLAGSSTDTQYF	TGTGCCAGCAGCTTGCTAGCGGGATCTAGCACAGATACGCAGTATTTT
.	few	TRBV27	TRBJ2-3	CASSGGTDTQYF	TGTGCCAGCAGCGGGGGCACAGATACGCAGTATTTT
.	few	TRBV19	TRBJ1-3	CASSMTSSGNTIYF	TGTGCCAGTAGTATGACATCCTCTGGAAACACCATATATTTT
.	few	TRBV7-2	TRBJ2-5	CASSLAQGLETQYF	TGTGCCAGCAGCTTAGCGCAGGGGCTGGAGACCCAGTACTTC
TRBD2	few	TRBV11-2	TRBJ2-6	CASSLTRGGPGANVLTF	TGTGCCAGCAGCCTCACCCGGGGAGGGCCTGGGGCCAACGTCCTGACTTTC
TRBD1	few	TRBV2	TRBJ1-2	CASRDVPGQGGSDGYTF	TGTGCCAGCAGAGACGTCCCGGGACAGGGAGGCTCGGATGGCTACACCTTC
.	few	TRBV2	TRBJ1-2	CASSGDTLAGYTF	TGTGCCAGCAGTGGGGACACCTTAGCTGGCTACACCTTC
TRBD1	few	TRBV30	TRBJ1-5	CAWNPFGQVIHQPQHF	TGTGCCTGGAATCCCTTCGGACAGGTTATCCATCAGCCCCAGCATTTT
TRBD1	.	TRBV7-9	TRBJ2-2	CASSSVTGGSGGELFF	TGTGCCAGCAGCTCCGTGACAGGGGGCTCGGGCGGGGAGCTGTTTTTT
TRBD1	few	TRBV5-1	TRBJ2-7	CASSPGTVFHEQYF	TGCGCCAGCAGCCCCGGGACAGTTTTCCACGAGCAGTACTTC
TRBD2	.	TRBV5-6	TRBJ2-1	CASSLGLAGVYNEQFF	TGTGCCAGCAGCTTGGGACTAGCGGGAGTCTACAATGAGCAGTTCTTC
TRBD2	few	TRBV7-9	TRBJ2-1	CASSLTGTSYNEQFF	TGTGCCAGCAGCTTAACCGGGACTAGCTACAATGAGCAGTTCTTC
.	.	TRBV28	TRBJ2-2	CASSFSSINTGELFF	TGTGCCAGCAGTTTCTCGTCTATTAACACCGGGGAGCTGTTTTTT
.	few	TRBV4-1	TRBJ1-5	CASSPRQASNQPQHF	TGCGCCAGCAGCCCGCGACAGGCTAGCAATCAGCCCCAGCATTTT
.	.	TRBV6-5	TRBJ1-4	CASSVSVGLNEKLFF	TGTGCCAGCAGTGTCAGCGTGGGACTTAATGAAAAACTGTTTTTT
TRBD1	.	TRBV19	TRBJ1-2	CASRSGDRGGYGYTF	TGTGCCAGTAGATCGGGGGACAGGGGCGGCTATGGCTACACCTTC
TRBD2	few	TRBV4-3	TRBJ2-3	CASSQVGAGGADTQYF	TGCGCCAGCAGCCAAGTGGGTGCGGGGGGGGCCGATACGCAGTATTTT
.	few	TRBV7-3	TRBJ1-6	CASSLIRPGYPPLHF	TGTGCCAGCAGCTTAATTCGCCCGGGATATCCACCCCTCCACTTT
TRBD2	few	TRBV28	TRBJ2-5	CASSPLAGGQETQYF	TGTGCCAGCAGTCCCTTGGCGGGAGGTCAAGAGACCCAGTACTTC
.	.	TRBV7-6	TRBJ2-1	CASSLAASTLFPYNEQFF	TGTGCCAGCAGCTTAGCCGCGTCGACATTGTTCCCCTACAATGAGCAGTTCTTC
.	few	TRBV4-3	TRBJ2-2	CASSQDYGLTGELFF	TGCGCCAGCAGCCAAGATTATGGACTCACCGGGGAGCTGTTTTTT
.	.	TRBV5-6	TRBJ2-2	CASSRRGQANTGELFF	TGTGCCAGCAGCCGTAGAGGGCAGGCGAACACCGGGGAGCTGTTTTTT
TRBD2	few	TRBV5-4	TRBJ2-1	CASSLGGGLAGYNEQFF	TGTGCCAGCAGCTTGGGAGGGGGACTAGCGGGTTACAATGAGCAGTTCTTC
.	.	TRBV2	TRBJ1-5	CASSEQATNQPQHF	TGTGCCAGCAGTGAACAGGCTACTAATCAGCCCCAGCATTTT
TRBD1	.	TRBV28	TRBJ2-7	CATLSRDRPYEQYF	TGTGCCACCCTCTCCCGGGACAGACCATACGAGCAGTACTTC
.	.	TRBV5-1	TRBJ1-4	CASSPSATNEKLFF	TGCGCCAGCAGCCCGTCCGCAACTAATGAAAAACTGTTTTTT
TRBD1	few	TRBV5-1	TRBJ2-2	CASSSSPGQRNTGELFF	TGCGCCAGCAGTTCATCCCCGGGACAGAGGAACACCGGGGAGCTGTTTTTT
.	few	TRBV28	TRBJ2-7	CASSFTPTYEQYF	TGTGCCAGCAGTTTCACTCCTACCTACGAGCAGTACTTC
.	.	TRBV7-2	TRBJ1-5	CASSLDQGSQPQHF	TGTGCCAGCAGCTTAGACCAGGGGAGTCAGCCCCAGCATTTT
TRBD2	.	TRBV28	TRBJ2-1	CASSWTSGSYNEQFF	TGTGCCAGCAGTTGGACTAGCGGGAGCTACAATGAGCAGTTCTTC
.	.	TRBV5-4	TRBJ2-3	CASSLVEGGPSTDTQYF	TGTGCCAGCAGCTTGGTAGAAGGAGGACCTAGCACAGATACGCAGTATTTT
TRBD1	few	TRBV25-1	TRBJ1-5	CASGRWGQATLLNQPQHF	TGTGCCAGCGGGAGGTGGGGACAGGCCACGTTGCTAAATCAGCCCCAGCATTTT
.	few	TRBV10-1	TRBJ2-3	CANALTALYADTQYF	TGCGCCAACGCTCTGACTGCCCTTTATGCAGATACGCAGTATTTT
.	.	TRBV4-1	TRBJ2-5	CASSPGGGSQETQYF	TGCGCCAGCAGCCCAGGGGGAGGCTCCCAAGAGACCCAGTACTTC
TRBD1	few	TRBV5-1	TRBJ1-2	CASRVGTAYGYTF	TGCGCCAGCAGAGTGGGGACAGCCTATGGCTACACCTTC
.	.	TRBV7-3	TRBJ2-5	CASSPGQAGETQYF	TGTGCCAGCAGCCCAGGGCAGGCCGGAGAGACCCAGTACTTC
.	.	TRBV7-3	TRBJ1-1	CASSLTGQGTEAFF	TGTGCCAGCAGCCTGACGGGTCAGGGGACTGAAGCTTTCTTT